Listed below are T cell receptor beta chains from one sample, sequenced in a study of blood T cell repertoires in COVID-19. The protocol was immunoSEQ multiplex PCR, while the TCRdb copy is restricted to in-frame clones and leaves out a portion. The sample carries about 300,000 clones, 70% to 90% recorded once. The material sequenced was peripheral blood. The receptor set was obtained from a man between 18 and 35 years old who had recovered from COVID-19. CDR3s include the opening cysteine and the closing phenylalanine or tryptophan. A D gene is named only where the DNA matches it firmly. The size of a clone is reported for some rows only, either as once, few or many, or as a class for expanded clones.

CDR3aa	CDR3nt	abundance	v_gene	d_gene	j_gene
CASRLQANTEAFF	TGTGCCAGCAGGTTACAGGCGAACACTGAAGCTTTCTTT	.	TRBV25-1	.	TRBJ1-1
CASSEAPSGSGNTIYF	TGTGCCAGCAGTGAAGCACCTTCGGGGTCTGGAAACACCATATATTTT	.	TRBV6-1	.	TRBJ1-3
CASSPTGTSSYNEQFF	TGTGCCAGCAGTCCAACCGGGACAAGCTCCTACAATGAGCAGTTCTTC	.	TRBV28	.	TRBJ2-1
CASSPGAGELFF	TGTGCCAGCAGCCCCGGGGCCGGGGAGCTGTTTTTT	few	TRBV7-9	.	TRBJ2-2
CATRSGTGLSYGYTF	TGTGCCACCCGCTCCGGGACAGGGTTATCCTATGGCTACACCTTC	.	TRBV27	TRBD1	TRBJ1-2
CASSLSSADSGANVLTF	TGTGCCAGCAGCTTAAGCTCCGCGGACTCTGGGGCCAACGTCCTGACTTTC	few	TRBV7-3	.	TRBJ2-6
CASSYGVQGTDTQYF	TGTGCCAGCAGCTACGGTGTGCAGGGCACAGATACGCAGTATTTT	.	TRBV7-9	.	TRBJ2-3
CSVFPGRTGVGETQYF	TGCAGCGTCTTCCCAGGGCGGACAGGGGTCGGAGAGACCCAGTACTTC	.	TRBV29-1	TRBD1	TRBJ2-5
CASSAPSGQGASPGAFF	TGTGCCAGCAGTGCCCCATCAGGCCAGGGGGCCTCCCCCGGAGCTTTCTTT	few	TRBV25-1	TRBD1	TRBJ1-1
CASGEGGGSPLHF	TGTGCCAGCGGGGAGGGGGGAGGCTCACCCCTCCACTTT	.	TRBV6-5	.	TRBJ1-6
CASSQDSGHLNTEAFF	TGTGCCAGCAGCCAAGATTCCGGACACCTGAACACTGAAGCTTTCTTT	.	TRBV4-2	.	TRBJ1-1
CATSTGTGEWNEQFF	TGTGCCACCAGCACGGGGACAGGGGAGTGGAATGAGCAGTTCTTC	.	TRBV15	TRBD1	TRBJ2-1
CASSRTSGSYEQYF	TGTGCCAGTAGTAGGACTAGCGGGAGTTACGAGCAGTACTTC	.	TRBV19	TRBD2	TRBJ2-7
CASTSSAGSSESYEQYF	TGTGCCAGCACCTCATCCGCTGGCTCTAGCGAGTCCTACGAGCAGTACTTC	.	TRBV27	.	TRBJ2-7
CAWSVLVGRGISMNTEAFF	TGTGCCTGGAGTGTACTCGTCGGGAGGGGGATATCCATGAACACTGAAGCTTTCTTT	.	TRBV30	.	TRBJ1-1
CASSWTGAGNTIYF	TGTGCCAGCAGCTGGACAGGGGCTGGAAACACCATATATTTT	.	TRBV7-9	TRBD1	TRBJ1-3
CASSLGEPNYGYTF	TGTGCCAGCAGCTTAGGAGAACCTAACTATGGCTACACCTTC	.	TRBV7-9	.	TRBJ1-2
CASSLGQGGTEAFF	TGTGCCAGCAGTTTGGGTCAGGGAGGGACTGAAGCTTTCTTT	.	TRBV27	.	TRBJ1-1
CASSLTEYNEQFF	TGTGCCAGCAGCTTAACAGAGTACAATGAGCAGTTCTTC	.	TRBV7-9	.	TRBJ2-1
CASSLSASGPVNEQFF	TGTGCCAGCAGTTTGAGTGCTAGCGGGCCCGTAAATGAGCAGTTCTTC	.	TRBV6-6	TRBD2	TRBJ2-1
CASSATGQGTISPLHF	TGTGCCAGCAGCGCTACGGGACAGGGAACTATTTCACCCCTCCACTTT	.	TRBV2	TRBD1	TRBJ1-6
CASSLDAQGSYNEQFF	TGTGCCAGCAGCTTAGACGCACAGGGATCCTACAATGAGCAGTTCTTC	.	TRBV7-6	.	TRBJ2-1
CASSYSRGQTEAFF	TGTGCCAGCAGTTACTCCAGGGGACAAACTGAAGCTTTCTTT	.	TRBV6-6	.	TRBJ1-1
CASGGQYQETQYF	TGTGCCAGCGGAGGACAGTACCAAGAGACCCAGTACTTC	.	TRBV25-1	.	TRBJ2-5
CASSFRDRGHPYEQYF	TGTGCCAGCAGCTTCCGGGACAGGGGGCATCCCTACGAGCAGTACTTC	.	TRBV7-9	TRBD1	TRBJ2-7
CASSQDTGGGATYNEQFF	TGTGCCAGCAGCCAAGATACTGGCGGGGGAGCCACCTACAATGAGCAGTTCTTC	.	TRBV4-2	TRBD2	TRBJ2-1
CASTTRGAAGNTEAFF	TGTGCCAGCACTACACGGGGGGCTGCTGGCAACACTGAAGCTTTCTTT	once	TRBV6-7	.	TRBJ1-1
CASSEGGDAFF	TGTGCCAGCTCAGAAGGGGGGGACGCTTTCTTT	.	TRBV18	.	TRBJ1-1
CASIRGQGEGGYTF	TGTGCCAGCATCCGGGGACAGGGGGAAGGTGGCTACACCTTC	.	TRBV2	TRBD1	TRBJ1-2
CASSSGTYEQYF	TGTGCCAGCAGTTCCGGGACCTACGAGCAGTACTTC	.	TRBV12-3/TRBV12-4	.	TRBJ2-7
CASSRGGANNEQFF	TGTGCCAGCAGCCGGGGCGGGGCCAACAATGAGCAGTTCTTC	.	TRBV3-1/TRBV3-2	.	TRBJ2-1
CASSTAGGPNEQFF	TGTGCCAGCAGCACGGCGGGGGGGCCCAATGAGCAGTTCTTC	.	TRBV5-4	TRBD2	TRBJ2-1
CSVAPWDRSYGYTF	TGCAGCGTTGCCCCCTGGGACAGGTCCTATGGCTACACCTTC	once	TRBV29-1	TRBD1	TRBJ1-2
CASSALARQGADYGYTF	TGTGCCAGCAGTGCCCTTGCCCGACAGGGGGCGGACTATGGCTACACCTTC	.	TRBV2	TRBD1	TRBJ1-2
CASSSRFSVFF	TGTGCCAGCAGTTCACGGTTTAGTGTATTCTTC	.	TRBV12-3/TRBV12-4	.	TRBJ2-1
CASSAAVRGPTPEGSFYGYTF	TGTGCCAGTAGTGCAGCTGTACGCGGGCCAACCCCCGAGGGTTCCTTCTATGGCTACACCTTC	.	TRBV19	.	TRBJ1-2
CSVGTFNEKLFF	TGCAGCGTTGGGACTTTCAATGAAAAACTGTTTTTT	.	TRBV29-1	.	TRBJ1-4
CASSYSNINRYTDTQYF	TGTGCCAGCAGTTACTCGAACATCAACAGGTACACAGATACGCAGTATTTT	.	TRBV6-2/TRBV6-3	.	TRBJ2-3
CASRGGLAGAQFF	TGTGCCAGCAGGGGGGGACTAGCGGGAGCTCAGTTCTTC	.	TRBV6-5	TRBD2	TRBJ2-1
CAISGDREGYTF	TGTGCCATCAGTGGAGACAGGGAGGGCTACACCTTC	.	TRBV10-3	TRBD1	TRBJ1-2
CASSPTTARTGELFF	TGTGCCAGCTCACCAACAACAGCCAGAACCGGGGAGCTGTTTTTT	.	TRBV18	.	TRBJ2-2